The next 8 T cell receptor beta chains were all read from a single sample in a study of blood T cell repertoires in COVID-19 (dated by TCRdb to 2020 to 2022). Receptor amplification or capture employed the immunoSEQ multiplex PCR assay. In TCRdb, the immuneACCESS table is reduced to in-frame sequences with V and J assigned. These tables do not hold every clone; where another copy was compared, an unresolved V gene accounts for under half, and the others remain unexplained. The sample records tens of thousands of clones, around nine tenths of which are singletons. Approximately 5% of the sample goes to the ten largest clones. The sequencing sample was made of peripheral blood. Receptor source: a man between 60 and 70 years old with COVID-19, enrolled during active disease.

This clone was observed once. The chain employs TRBV18 and TRBJ2-2; 9 bases match TRBD1. This CDR3 is built from 16 residues. J was trimmed by 1 base and V by 3 bases; bases with no gene match: 3. CDR1 KGHSH and CDR2 LQKENI come from the germline V gene. The CDR3 reads CASSPLDRGNTGELFF. The DNA for the CDR3 is TGTGCCAGCTCACCTCTGGACAGGGGGAACACCGGGGAGCTGTTTTTT.

J is TRBJ1-1 and V is TRBV28; 7 positions match TRBD1. The length of the CDR3 is 14 residues. The V and J ends lost 5 bases and 3 bases, in that order; junction bases with no gene match: 6. Germline V lookup: CDR1 MDHEN, CDR2 SYDVKM. CDR3 in DNA: TGTGCCAGCAGTGAATTCCAGGGGGACACTGAAGCTTTCTTT. As protein: CASSEFQGDTEAFF.

The J gene is TRBJ1-5, the V gene TRBV19; D might be TRBD1 (5 bases). Per germline, CDR1 LNHDA and CDR2 SQIVND (reference sequence). CDR3 length: 12 residues. Trimming removed 5 bases from V and 7 bases from J, with 9 bases in between. The CDR3 bases are TGTGCCAGTAGTCCGTCAGGGCAGCCCCAGCATTTT. Translating gives CASSPSGQPQHF.

The chain carries TRBV19 and TRBJ1-2; D might be TRBD1 (6 bases). Germline CDR1 and CDR2: LNHDA and SQIVND (reference sequence). The V end was cut by 1 base, the J end by 10 bases, with 13 bases between. This CDR3 spans 13 amino acids. The CDR3 reads CASSIGTAWDYTF. CDR3 coding DNA: TGTGCCAGTAGTATAGGGACAGCGTGGGACTACACCTTC. The complete variable domain, with remaining parts taken from reference TRBV19 and TRBJ1-2, reads DGGITQSPKYLFRKEGQNVTLSCEQNLNHDAMYWYRQDPGQGLRLIYYSQIVNDFQKGDIAEGYSVSREKKESFPLTVTSAQKNPTAFYLCASSIGTAWDYTFGSGTRLTVV.

CDR3 in DNA: TGTGCCAGCAGCACTCCCGGGACAGCGAACTTGGGCTATGGCTACACCTTC. This encodes CASSTPGTANLGYGYTF. The chain links TRBV9 to TRBJ1-2; 7 nucleotides agree with TRBD1. The CDR3 extends over 17 amino acids. Unmatched junction bases numbered 16, after V lost 4 bases and J lost 4 bases. The germline CDR1 and CDR2 sequences are SGDLS and YYNGEE. Full variable domain (missing parts from reference TRBV9 and TRBJ1-2): DSGVTQTPKHLITATGQRVTLRCSPRSGDLSVYWYQQSLDQGLQFLIQYYNGEERAKGNILERFSAQQFPDLHSELNLSSLELGDSALYFCASSTPGTANLGYGYTFGSGTRLTVV.

The chain uses TRBV5-5 and TRBJ2-3, with a weak D call TRBD2 (5 bases). CDR3 length equals 13 residues. Germline-derived CDR1 and CDR2 are SGHKS and YYEKEE (reference sequence). Trimming removed 0 bases from V and 8 bases from J, with 10 bases in between. The CDR3 DNA follows: TGTGCCAGCAGCTTGGTACCCGAGGGTACGCAGTATTTT. It yields the protein CASSLVPEGTQYF.

There are a few counts of this clone. This chain uses TRBV5-1 with TRBJ1-1; D call uncertain. The CDR3 is 16 residues long. Trimming stripped 4 bases from V and 4 bases from J, with 20 bases between. From germline, CDR1 is SGHRS and CDR2 YFSETQ. The CDR3 DNA reads TGCGCCAGCAGCGGGGTGGCGTCTTGGGAGTCCACTGAAGCTTTCTTT. It is translated as CASSGVASWESTEAFF.

V usage is TRBV10-3 and J usage is TRBJ2-7; possible D gene TRBD1, 5 bases. This CDR3 is 15 amino acids long. In germline, CDR1 is ENHRY, CDR2 SYGVKD. V lost 4 bases and J lost 1, with 14 bases in between. CDR3 nucleotide sequence: TGTGCCATCAGTGTTGGGCAGGGTGGGTCCTACGAGCAGTACTTC. Its protein product is CAISVGQGGSYEQYF.